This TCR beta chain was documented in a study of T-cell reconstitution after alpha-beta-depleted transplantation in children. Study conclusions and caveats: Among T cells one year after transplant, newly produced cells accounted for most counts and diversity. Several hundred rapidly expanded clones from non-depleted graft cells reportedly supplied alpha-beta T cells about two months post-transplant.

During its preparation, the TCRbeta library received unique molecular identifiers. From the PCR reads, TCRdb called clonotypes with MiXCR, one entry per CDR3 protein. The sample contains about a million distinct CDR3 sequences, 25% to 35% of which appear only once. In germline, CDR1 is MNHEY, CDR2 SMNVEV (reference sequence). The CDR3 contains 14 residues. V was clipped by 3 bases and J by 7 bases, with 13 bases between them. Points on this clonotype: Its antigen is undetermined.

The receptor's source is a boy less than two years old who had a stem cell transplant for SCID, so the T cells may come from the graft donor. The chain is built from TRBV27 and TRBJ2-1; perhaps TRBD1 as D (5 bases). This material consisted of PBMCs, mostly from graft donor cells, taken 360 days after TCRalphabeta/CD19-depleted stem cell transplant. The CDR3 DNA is TGTGCCAGCAGTTTTGCAGGGAAGGGTAATGAGCAGTTCTTC. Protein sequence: CASSFAGKGNEQFF.